The rows below give T cell receptor beta chains drawn from one sample of a study of beta chain features in type 1 diabetes. Using immunoSEQ multiplex PCR, the repertoire was profiled, and TCRdb retains in-frame clones only, with some absent. This sample yields some 330,000 clones, of which roughly 13% are seen a single time; 0.0095% to 0.013% belongs to the top ten. Specimen: naive CD4+ T cells from blood. These receptors all stem from a woman between 18 and 29 years old with type 1 diabetes. Both conserved end residues are part of each CDR3.

V gene: TRBV27
J gene: TRBJ2-7
CDR3 protein: CASSKDRVRFEQYF

V gene: TRBV27
J gene: TRBJ2-7
CDR3 protein: CASRRFSRNEQYF

V gene: TRBV4-3
J gene: TRBJ2-2
CDR3 protein: CASSQEAHRTNTGELFF

V gene: TRBV4-3
J gene: TRBJ1-6
CDR3 protein: CASSQEGGSSYNSPLHF

V gene: TRBV5-1
J gene: TRBJ2-2
CDR3 protein: CASSPGLADTGELFF

V gene: TRBV27
J gene: TRBJ2-1
CDR3 protein: CASSLLAGKDEQFF

V gene: TRBV6-5
J gene: TRBJ1-2
CDR3 protein: CASSREWGNWYGYTF

V gene: TRBV2
J gene: TRBJ1-5
CDR3 protein: CASSPEAGSNQPQHF

V gene: TRBV29-1
J gene: TRBJ2-5
CDR3 protein: CSVEAFIRGPRETQYF

V gene: TRBV9
J gene: TRBJ2-7
CDR3 protein: CASSPRDSPYEQYF